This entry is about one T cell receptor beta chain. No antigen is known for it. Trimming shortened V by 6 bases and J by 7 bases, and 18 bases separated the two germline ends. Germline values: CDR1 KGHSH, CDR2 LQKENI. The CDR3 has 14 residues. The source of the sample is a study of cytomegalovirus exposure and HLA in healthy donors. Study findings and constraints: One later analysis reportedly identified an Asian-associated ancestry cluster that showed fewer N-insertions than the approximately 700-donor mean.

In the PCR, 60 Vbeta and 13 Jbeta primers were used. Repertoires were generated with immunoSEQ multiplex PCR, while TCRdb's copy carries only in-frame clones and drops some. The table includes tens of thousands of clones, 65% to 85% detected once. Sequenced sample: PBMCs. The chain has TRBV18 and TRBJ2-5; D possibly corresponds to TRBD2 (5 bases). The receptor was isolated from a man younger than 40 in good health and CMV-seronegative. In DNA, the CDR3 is TGTGCCAGCTCCTTCGGGCGCGGCGGAGGGACCCAGTACTTC. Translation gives CASSFGRGGGTQYF.